Listed here are 2 T cell receptor beta chains from one sample, sequenced in a study of OX40 agonist ivuxolimab in advanced cancers. The protocol was immunoSEQ multiplex PCR, while the TCRdb copy is restricted to in-frame clones and leaves out a portion. The table records about 100,000 clones, around 90% of them present only once. The input for sequencing was CD4+ or CD8+ T cells sorted from blood, taken in a trial of the OX40 agonist ivuxolimab. These receptors all stem from an adult with an advanced solid tumor such as melanoma, head and neck, liver or kidney cancer.

The chain links TRBV5-1 to TRBJ1-2; D gene uncertain. The CDR3 is made up of 14 amino acids. The V gene's germline CDR1 is SGHRS and CDR2 YFSETQ. Trimming shortened V by 4 bases and J by 10 bases, and 20 bases separated the two germline ends. The CDR3, as DNA: TGCGCCAGCAGCCTGAGCATTTTAGGTTTCGCCTACACCTTC. Translation gives CASSLSILGFAYTF.

This clone was detected only once. The chain couples TRBV10-3 to TRBJ2-7, with a weak D call TRBD1 (5 bases). This CDR3 spans 15 amino acids. V lost 0 bases and J lost 4, with 13 bases in between. Germline CDR1 reads ENHRY; CDR2 reads SYGVKD. CDR3 nucleotides: TGTGCCATCAGTGAGTCACGGACATGGACGTACGAGCAGTACTTC. As protein: CAISESRTWTYEQYF.